This T cell receptor beta chain appears in the sequencing data of a study of breast tumors, draining lymph nodes, adjacent tissues. Study observations and caveats: Tumor and nontumor repertoires were significantly more similar in luminal-like than in basal-like breast cancer. Tumor TCR diversity was below lymph nodes but above nontumor tissue. That most tumor T cells come from lymph nodes remained unproven.

This clonotype showed up many times. Antigen specificity is unknown. This CDR3 is built from 16 residues. Trimming removed 4 bases from V and 6 bases from J; junction bases left unmatched: 8. The germline gives CDR1 SGHDT, CDR2 YYEEEE. Samples came from axillary lymph nodes draining the breast cancer. From the multiplex PCR reads, TCRdb called clonotypes with MiXCR, one entry per CDR3 protein. The top ten hold roughly 2.7% of the sample, which has 130,000 or so distinct CDR3 sequences, approximately 20% seen once. The receptor was isolated from a female donor with breast cancer. Some clones in this sample may be carry-over from other donors' samples. The gene calls are TRBV5-6 and TRBJ2-1; 12 nucleotides match TRBD2. The sequenced material came from axillary lymph node tissue. The CDR3 reads CASSLPTSGSRNEQFF. DNA of the CDR3: TGTGCCAGCAGCCTACCGACTAGCGGGAGCCGCAATGAGCAGTTCTTC.